This is a list of T cell receptor beta chains from one sample in a study of cytomegalovirus exposure and HLA in healthy donors. Produced via immunoSEQ multiplex PCR; TCRdb's table is partial and in-frame only. This repertoire shows about 130,000 clones, 75% to 85% found once; its top ten account for around 1.8%. Sequencing input: PBMCs. Receptor source: a female donor in good health and CMV-seropositive. Each CDR3 is given with its conserved first and last residue. The order of the fields is CDR3 DNA, CDR3 protein, V gene, J gene, D gene, clone size. D genes are given only for firm matches. The size entry is marked missing in some rows and otherwise reads once, few, many or a size class.

CDR3nt: TGTGCCAGCAGCTTAGGAGTCGGAGCCACCACAGATACGCAGTATTTT
CDR3aa: CASSLGVGATTDTQYF
v_gene: TRBV11-2
j_gene: TRBJ2-3
d_gene: -
abundance: -

CDR3nt: TGTGCCAGCAGTCTACAGGGACAGGGGAACTATGGCTACACCTTC
CDR3aa: CASSLQGQGNYGYTF
v_gene: TRBV27
j_gene: TRBJ1-2
d_gene: TRBD1
abundance: -

CDR3nt: TGTGCCAGCAGCCAGAACGACAGGGTCGGGGAGCTGTTTTTT
CDR3aa: CASSQNDRVGELFF
v_gene: TRBV6-6
j_gene: TRBJ2-2
d_gene: TRBD1
abundance: -

CDR3nt: TGTGCCACCACAGGGGATCGGGAAGAAAAACTGTTTTTT
CDR3aa: CATTGDREEKLFF
v_gene: TRBV19
j_gene: TRBJ1-4
d_gene: TRBD1
abundance: once

CDR3nt: TGCGCCAGCAGTGATGGGGGCGCGAGAGATACGCAGTATTTT
CDR3aa: CASSDGGARDTQYF
v_gene: TRBV10-1
j_gene: TRBJ2-3
d_gene: -
abundance: -

CDR3nt: TGCGCCAGCAGCCCCGACAGAAGCAAAAACATTCAGTACTTC
CDR3aa: CASSPDRSKNIQYF
v_gene: TRBV5-1
j_gene: TRBJ2-4
d_gene: -
abundance: few

CDR3nt: TGTGCCACCAGCACGGGGGTAACTAATGAAAAACTGTTTTTT
CDR3aa: CATSTGVTNEKLFF
v_gene: TRBV15
j_gene: TRBJ1-4
d_gene: -
abundance: -

CDR3nt: TGTGCCAGCAGCACCCCGGACAGGGCCTCAATGAACACTGAAGCTTTCTTT
CDR3aa: CASSTPDRASMNTEAFF
v_gene: TRBV5-6
j_gene: TRBJ1-1
d_gene: TRBD1
abundance: -

CDR3nt: TGTGCCAGCAGTCGGGACAGGTTGGTCAGCACTGAAGCTTTCTTT
CDR3aa: CASSRDRLVSTEAFF
v_gene: TRBV28
j_gene: TRBJ1-1
d_gene: TRBD1
abundance: -

CDR3nt: TGTGCCAGCAGCTTAGGTAGCGGGGGGGCAGAGACCCAGTACTTC
CDR3aa: CASSLGSGGAETQYF
v_gene: TRBV7-2
j_gene: TRBJ2-5
d_gene: TRBD2
abundance: -

CDR3nt: TGTGCCAGCAGCTTTAGAGCGGACACCGGGGAGCTGTTTTTT
CDR3aa: CASSFRADTGELFF
v_gene: TRBV11-2
j_gene: TRBJ2-2
d_gene: -
abundance: -

CDR3nt: TGTGCCACCAGCAGACGGGGGGCGGGGGAGCACAATCAGCCCCAGCATTTT
CDR3aa: CATSRRGAGEHNQPQHF
v_gene: TRBV15
j_gene: TRBJ1-5
d_gene: -
abundance: -